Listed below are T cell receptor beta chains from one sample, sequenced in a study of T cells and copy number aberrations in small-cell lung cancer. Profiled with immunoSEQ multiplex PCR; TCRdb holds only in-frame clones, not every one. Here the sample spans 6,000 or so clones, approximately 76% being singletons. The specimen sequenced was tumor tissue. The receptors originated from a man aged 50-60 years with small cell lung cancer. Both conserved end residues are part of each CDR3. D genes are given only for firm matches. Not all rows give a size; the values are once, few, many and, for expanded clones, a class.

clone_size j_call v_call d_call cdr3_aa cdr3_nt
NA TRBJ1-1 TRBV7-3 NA CASSWGHANTEAFF TGTGCCAGCAGCTGGGGACACGCGAACACTGAAGCTTTCTTT
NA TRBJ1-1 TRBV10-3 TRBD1 CAISRGDGTEAFF TGTGCCATCTCCAGGGGGGACGGCACTGAAGCTTTCTTT
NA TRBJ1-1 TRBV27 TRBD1 CASSLRGTGVRKRTEAFF TGTGCCAGCAGTTTACGGGGGACAGGGGTTAGGAAAAGGACTGAAGCTTTCTTT
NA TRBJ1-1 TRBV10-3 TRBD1 CAIRDSSNTEAFF TGTGCCATCCGGGACAGCTCGAACACTGAAGCTTTCTTT
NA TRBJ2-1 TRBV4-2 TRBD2 CASSQDGAGGPTYNEQFF TGTGCCAGCAGCCAAGATGGAGCGGGAGGGCCAACCTACAATGAGCAGTTCTTC
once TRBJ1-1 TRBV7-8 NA CASIRTLYGTEAFF TGTGCCAGCATCCGGACACTATACGGCACTGAAGCTTTCTTT
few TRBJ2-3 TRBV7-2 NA CASSFGAHGSDTQYF TGTGCCAGCAGCTTTGGCGCACATGGCTCAGATACGCAGTATTTT
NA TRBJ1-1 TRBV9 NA CASSVVEGAEAFF TGTGCCAGCAGCGTAGTGGAGGGGGCTGAAGCTTTCTTT
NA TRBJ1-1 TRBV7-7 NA CASSLEVNTEAFF TGTGCTAGCAGCTTAGAGGTGAACACTGAAGCTTTCTTT
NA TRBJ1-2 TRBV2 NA CASIGTGPVYGYTF TGTGCCAGCATTGGAACAGGGCCCGTTTATGGCTACACCTTC
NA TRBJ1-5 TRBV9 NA CASSVDGGSNQPQHF TGTGCCAGCAGCGTGGATGGAGGGTCCAATCAGCCCCAGCATTTT
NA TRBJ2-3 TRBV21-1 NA CASSKLVAGGRHSTDTQYF TGTGCCAGCAGCAAATTAGTAGCGGGAGGCCGTCATAGCACAGATACGCAGTATTTT
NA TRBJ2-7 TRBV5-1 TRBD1 CASSTGPGQGYEQYF TGCGCCAGCAGCACGGGACCGGGACAGGGGTACGAGCAGTACTTC
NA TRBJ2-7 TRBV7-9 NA CASSLTNRDEQYF TGTGCCAGCAGCCTAACTAACAGGGACGAGCAGTACTTC
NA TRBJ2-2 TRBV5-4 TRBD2 CASSGGLAGDTGELFF TGTGCCAGCAGCGGGGGACTAGCGGGAGACACCGGGGAGCTGTTTTTT
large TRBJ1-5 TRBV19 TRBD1 CASRGGQGGNQPQHF TGTGCCAGTAGGGGGGGACAGGGAGGCAATCAGCCCCAGCATTTT
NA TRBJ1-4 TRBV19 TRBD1 CASSHRRQGSTLATNEKLFF TGTGCCAGTAGTCACCGCCGACAGGGATCGACCCTTGCAACTAATGAAAAACTGTTTTTT
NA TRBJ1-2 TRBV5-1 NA CASSRDRGTDGYTF TGCGCCAGCAGCCGTGACAGAGGGACGGATGGCTACACCTTC
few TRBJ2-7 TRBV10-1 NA CASSESSQGFEQYF TGCGCCAGCAGTGAGTCTTCCCAGGGCTTCGAGCAGTACTTC
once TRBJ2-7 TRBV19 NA CATGSDRVGEQYF TGTGCCACCGGGAGCGACAGGGTCGGCGAGCAGTACTTC
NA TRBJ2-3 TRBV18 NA CASSPNRVDTQYF TGTGCCAGCTCACCAAACAGGGTTGATACGCAGTATTTT
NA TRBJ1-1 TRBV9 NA CASSISGGGEAFF TGTGCCAGCAGCATCTCTGGGGGGGGCGAAGCTTTCTTT
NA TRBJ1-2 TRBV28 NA CASSPNNGPKGYTF TGTGCCAGCAGTCCCAATAACGGGCCAAAGGGCTACACCTTC
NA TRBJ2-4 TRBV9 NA CASSVGGGIQYF TGTGCCAGCAGCGTGGGAGGGGGGATTCAGTACTTC
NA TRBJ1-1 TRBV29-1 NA CSATGGAEAFF TGCAGCGCCACCGGTGGGGCTGAAGCTTTCTTT
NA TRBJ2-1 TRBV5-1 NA CASMDPPYNEQFF TGCGCCAGCATGGATCCACCCTACAATGAGCAGTTCTTC
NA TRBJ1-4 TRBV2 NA CASSVGQTIEKLFF TGTGCCAGCAGTGTGGGGCAGACTATAGAAAAACTGTTTTTT
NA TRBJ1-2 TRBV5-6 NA CASSRRAGANYGYTF TGTGCCAGCAGCCGGAGGGCAGGGGCGAACTATGGCTACACCTTC
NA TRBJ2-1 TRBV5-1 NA CASSLRIDNEQFF TGCGCCAGCAGCTTGAGGATAGACAATGAGCAGTTCTTC
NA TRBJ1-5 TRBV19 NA CASSPQAGVGQPQHF TGTGCCAGTAGCCCTCAAGCCGGGGTGGGGCAGCCCCAGCATTTT
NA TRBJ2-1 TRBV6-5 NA CASSYSSPPTYNEQFF TGTGCCAGCAGTTACTCCTCCCCCCCGACCTACAATGAGCAGTTCTTC